Shown below are 12 T cell receptor beta chains from a single sample sequenced in a study of T cell responses to AZD1222 COVID-19 vaccine. Data came from immunoSEQ multiplex PCR; TCRdb stores just in-frame clones and leaves some out. The data show around 150,000 clones, with 92% seen just once and roughly 4% held by the top ten. Material: peripheral blood, obtained 28 days after the second AZD1222 dose. These TCRs come from an adult who received the AZD1222 COVID-19 vaccine.

This chain joins TRBV7-3 and TRBJ2-1; possible D gene TRBD2, 5 bases. Trimming left V 2 bases short and J 0 bases short, with 8 bases between. The CDR3 extends over 15 amino acids. CDR1 SGHTA and CDR2 FQGTGA come from the germline V gene. CDR3 sequence (DNA): TGTGCCAGCAGCTTAGCGGGCAGCTCCTACAATGAGCAGTTCTTC. Its translation: CASSLAGSSYNEQFF.

The gene calls are TRBV10-3 and TRBJ2-1; tentative D call: TRBD2 (7 bases). Trimming pared 8 bases from V and 8 bases from J, leaving 13 bases between. The length of the CDR3 is 12 residues. Per germline, CDR1 ENHRY and CDR2 SYGVKD. Here the CDR3 DNA reads TGTGCCATCGGGGGGGGCAGAGATGAGCAGTTCTTC. This translates into CAIGGGRDEQFF.

The CDR3 nucleotides read TGTGCCAGCAGCGCGGGACACCTCCAAGAGACCCAGTACTTC. It is translated as CASSAGHLQETQYF. The chain carries TRBV5-4 and TRBJ2-5; D may correspond to TRBD1 or TRBD2 (6 bases each). V was clipped by 4 bases and J by 1 base, with 11 bases between them. There are 14 residues in the CDR3. Germline CDR1 SGHNT, CDR2 YYREEE (reference sequence).

V and J are TRBV15 and TRBJ1-4, with D uncertain. Between the trimmed V and J ends, which lost 0 bases and 0 bases, there was a span of 11 bases. CDR3 length: 17 residues. Looked up from germline, CDR1 is LNHNV and CDR2 is YYDKDF (reference sequence). The CDR3 loop reads CATSRDYSSSTNEKLFF. The CDR3 coding sequence is TGTGCCACCAGCAGAGATTACAGCTCTTCAACTAATGAAAAACTGTTTTTT.

This clone was found a few times. The V gene is TRBV19, the J gene TRBJ1-1, with 7 nucleotides matching TRBD1. There are 14 residues in the CDR3. Germline V gene lookup returns CDR1 LNHDA and CDR2 SQIVND (reference sequence). Trimming at V came to 7 bases and at J to 0 bases, leaving 5 bases not matched to a gene. The DNA for the CDR3 is TGTGCCAGTAACCCGGACAGGTTGAACACTGAAGCTTTCTTT. Its protein is CASNPDRLNTEAFF.

The chain combines TRBV4-3 with TRBJ2-2, with D hard to call. The CDR3 sequence is 14 residues long. Germline CDR1 LGHNA, CDR2 YSLEER. The V and J ends lost 0 bases and 6 bases respectively, with 8 bases between them. CDR3 sequence: CASSQDLAAGELFF. The CDR3 coding sequence is TGCGCCAGCAGCCAAGACTTAGCTGCCGGGGAGCTGTTTTTT.

J is TRBJ2-3 and V is TRBV6-5; D possibly uses TRBD1 or TRBD2 (6 bases each). Per the germline V gene, CDR1 is MNHEY and CDR2 is SVGAGI. Trimming shortened V by 6 bases and J by 6 bases, and 19 bases separated the two germline ends. This CDR3 has 15 residues. The CDR3 coding sequence is TGTGCCAGCAGCCTCAGCGGTGGGGGGCTTGATACGCAGTATTTT. This codes for CASSLSGGGLDTQYF.

The CDR3 DNA reads as TGTGCCAGCAGCGTCCTTGGGTGGAGGGCTGATGGCTACACCTTC. It codes for CASSVLGWRADGYTF. The chain is built from TRBV7-9 and TRBJ1-2; D is uncertain. The CDR3 is made up of 15 amino acids. CDR1 and CDR2 from the germline V gene are SEHNR and FQNEAQ (reference sequence). V was shortened by 5 bases and J by 6 bases, with 19 bases between the two germline ends.

The chain uses TRBV15 and TRBJ2-3; D might be TRBD2 (5 bases). This CDR3 spans 15 amino acids. CDR1 is LNHNV and CDR2 is YYDKDF in the germline V gene (reference sequence). V was clipped by 2 bases and J by 3 bases, with 12 bases between them. Here the CDR3 reads CATSRRARATDTQYF. CDR3 bases: TGTGCCACCAGCAGACGGGCGCGGGCGACAGATACGCAGTATTTT.

This clone was seen once. The chain uses TRBV7-2 and TRBJ2-1; 7 nucleotides agree with TRBD1. CDR3 length equals 16 residues. The germline V gene has CDR1 SGHTA and CDR2 FQGNSA. V lost 0 bases, J lost 4 bases, and 6 bases stayed unmatched. The CDR3 DNA follows: TGTGCCAGCAGCTTAGCCGGGACAGCCTCATACAATGAGCAGTTCTTC. This sequence encodes CASSLAGTASYNEQFF.

V is TRBV28 and J is TRBJ2-1, with TRBD1 matching over 11 bases. Germline trimming cut 7 bases from V and 8 bases from J; bases unmatched to any gene: 13. Germline loops: CDR1 MDHEN, CDR2 SYDVKM. The CDR3 length is 16 residues. The CDR3: CASTSSGTGGRDEQFF. DNA for the CDR3: TGTGCCAGCACTTCCTCCGGGACAGGGGGTCGCGATGAGCAGTTCTTC.

V and J are TRBV28 and TRBJ1-4; D is uncertain. The CDR3 consists of 14 residues. V dropped 8 bases and J dropped 0 bases, with 10 bases sitting between them. In germline, CDR1 is MDHEN, CDR2 SYDVKM. The CDR3 protein is CASASGATNEKLFF. The CDR3, as DNA: TGTGCCAGCGCTTCGGGAGCAACTAATGAAAAACTGTTTTTT.